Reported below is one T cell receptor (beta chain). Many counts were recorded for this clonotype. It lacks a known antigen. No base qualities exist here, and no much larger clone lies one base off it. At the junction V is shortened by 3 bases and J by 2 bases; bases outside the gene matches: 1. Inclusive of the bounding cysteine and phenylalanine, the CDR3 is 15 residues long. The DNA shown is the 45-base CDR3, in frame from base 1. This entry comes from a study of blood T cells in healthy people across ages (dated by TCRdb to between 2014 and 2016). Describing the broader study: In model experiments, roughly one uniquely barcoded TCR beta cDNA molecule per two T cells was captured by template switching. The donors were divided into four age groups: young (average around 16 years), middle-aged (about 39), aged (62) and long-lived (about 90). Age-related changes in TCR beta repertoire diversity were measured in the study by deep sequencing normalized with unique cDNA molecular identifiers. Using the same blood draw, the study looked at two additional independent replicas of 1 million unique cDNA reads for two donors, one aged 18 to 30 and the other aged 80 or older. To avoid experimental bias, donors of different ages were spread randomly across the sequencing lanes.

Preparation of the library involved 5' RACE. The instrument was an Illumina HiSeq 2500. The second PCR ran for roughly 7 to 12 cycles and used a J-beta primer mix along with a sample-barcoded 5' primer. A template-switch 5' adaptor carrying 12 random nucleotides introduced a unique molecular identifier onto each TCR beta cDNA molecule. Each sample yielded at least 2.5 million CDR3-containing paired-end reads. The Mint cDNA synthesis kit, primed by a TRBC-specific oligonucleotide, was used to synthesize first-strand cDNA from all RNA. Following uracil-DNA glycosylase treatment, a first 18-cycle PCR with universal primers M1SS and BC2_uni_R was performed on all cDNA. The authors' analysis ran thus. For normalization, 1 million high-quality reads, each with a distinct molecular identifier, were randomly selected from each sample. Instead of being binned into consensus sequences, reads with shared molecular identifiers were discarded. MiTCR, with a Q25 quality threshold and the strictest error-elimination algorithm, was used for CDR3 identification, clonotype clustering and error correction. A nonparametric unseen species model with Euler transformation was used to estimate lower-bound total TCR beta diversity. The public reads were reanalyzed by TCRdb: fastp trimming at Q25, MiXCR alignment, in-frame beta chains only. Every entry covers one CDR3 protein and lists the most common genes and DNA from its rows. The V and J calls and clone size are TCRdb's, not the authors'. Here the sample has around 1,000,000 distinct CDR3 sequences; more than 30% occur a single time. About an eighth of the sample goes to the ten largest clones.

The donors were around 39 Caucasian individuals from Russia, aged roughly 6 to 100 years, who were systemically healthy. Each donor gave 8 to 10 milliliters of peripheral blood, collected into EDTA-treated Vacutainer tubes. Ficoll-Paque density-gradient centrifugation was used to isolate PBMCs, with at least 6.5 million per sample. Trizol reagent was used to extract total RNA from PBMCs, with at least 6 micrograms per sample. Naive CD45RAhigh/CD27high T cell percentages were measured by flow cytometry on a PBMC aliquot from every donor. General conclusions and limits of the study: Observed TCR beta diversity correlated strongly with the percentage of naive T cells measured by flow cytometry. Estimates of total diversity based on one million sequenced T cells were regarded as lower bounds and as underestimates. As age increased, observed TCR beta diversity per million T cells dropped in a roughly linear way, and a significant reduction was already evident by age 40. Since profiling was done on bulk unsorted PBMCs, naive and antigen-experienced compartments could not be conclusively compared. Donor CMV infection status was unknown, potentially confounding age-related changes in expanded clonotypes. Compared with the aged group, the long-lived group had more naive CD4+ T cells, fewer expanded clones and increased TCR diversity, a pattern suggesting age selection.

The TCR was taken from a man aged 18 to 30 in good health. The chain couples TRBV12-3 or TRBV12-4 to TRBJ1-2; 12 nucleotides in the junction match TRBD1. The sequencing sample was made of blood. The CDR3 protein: CASSFGTGGNYGYTF. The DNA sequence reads TGTGCCAGCAGTTTCGGGACAGGGGGCAACTATGGCTACACCTTC.